Sequencing of this TCR beta chain was carried out in a study of T cell changes during pregnancy in multiple sclerosis. Libraries were prepared by immunoSEQ multiplex PCR; TCRdb keeps only in-frame clonotypes and omits some of them. Found here are 75,000 to 90,000 clones, about 90% of them singletons; the top ten hold about 3.8%. The source of this sequence is a female donor in good health, serving as a control in a pregnancy study. Some clones in this sample may be carry-over from other donors' samples. The sample in question was PBMCs, obtained in the first trimester of pregnancy.

The CDR3, as DNA: TGTGCCAGCAGCTACGGGGGGGCCATGGGGGATACGCAGTATTTT. Translated: CASSYGGAMGDTQYF. The chain is built from TRBV7-9 and TRBJ2-3; 8 positions match TRBD2. The CDR3 totals 15 residues. The J segment lost 6 bases and the V segment lost 4 bases, leaving 9 bases of the junction unmatched. Germline CDR1 reads SEHNR; CDR2 reads FQNEAQ (reference sequence).